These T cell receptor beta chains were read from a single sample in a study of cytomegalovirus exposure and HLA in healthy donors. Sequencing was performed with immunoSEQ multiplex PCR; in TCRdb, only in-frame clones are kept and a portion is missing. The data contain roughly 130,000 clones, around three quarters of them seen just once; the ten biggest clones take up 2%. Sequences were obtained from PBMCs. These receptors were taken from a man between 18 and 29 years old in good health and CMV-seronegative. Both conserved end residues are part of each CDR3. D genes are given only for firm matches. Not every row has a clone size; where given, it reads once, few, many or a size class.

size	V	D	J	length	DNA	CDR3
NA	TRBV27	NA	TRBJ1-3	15	TGTGCCAGCAGTTCCGCCCCGGGTGGTGGAAACACCATATATTTT	CASSSAPGGGNTIYF
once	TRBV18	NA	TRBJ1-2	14	TGTGCCAGCTCACCAGACGGGGCTAACTATGGCTACACCTTC	CASSPDGANYGYTF
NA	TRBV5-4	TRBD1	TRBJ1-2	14	TGTGCCAGCAGCCAACCGGGACAGAACTATGGCTACACCTTC	CASSQPGQNYGYTF
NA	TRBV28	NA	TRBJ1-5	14	TGTGCCAGCAGTTTATCCGGGGGAGGTCAGCCCCAGCATTTT	CASSLSGGGQPQHF
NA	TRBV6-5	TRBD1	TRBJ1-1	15	TGTGCCAGCAGTCCATCCCAGGGGGCGGGCACTGAAGCTTTCTTT	CASSPSQGAGTEAFF
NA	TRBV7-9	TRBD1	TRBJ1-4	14	TGTGCCAGCAGCCGGACAGGGATCCTGGAAAAACTGTTTTTT	CASSRTGILEKLFF
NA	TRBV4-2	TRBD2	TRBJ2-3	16	TGTGCCAGCAGCCAAGTAAGCGGGACTAGCACAGATACGCAGTATTTT	CASSQVSGTSTDTQYF
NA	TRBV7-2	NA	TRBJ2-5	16	TGTGCCAGCAGCTTAGGTTCGGTTAGGCCCGCGGGGACCCAGTACTTC	CASSLGSVRPAGTQYF
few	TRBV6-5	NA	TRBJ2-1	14	TGTGCCAGCAGTTACGGCGGCAGGGAAAATGAGCAGTTCTTC	CASSYGGRENEQFF
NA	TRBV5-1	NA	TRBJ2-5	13	TGCGCCAGCAGCTTGCAGGGGCAAGAGACCCAGTACTTC	CASSLQGQETQYF
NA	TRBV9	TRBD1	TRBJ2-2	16	TGTGCCAGCAGCGTAGTTGACAGGGGTGTCGCCGGGGAGCTGTTTTTT	CASSVVDRGVAGELFF
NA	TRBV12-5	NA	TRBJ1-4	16	TGTGCTAGTGGTCCGGAGGGGACCCCTATCACTGAAAAACTGTTTTTT	CASGPEGTPITEKLFF
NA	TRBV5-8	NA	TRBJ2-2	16	TGTGCCAGCAGCTCCTCCGGGATTCCGAACACCGGGGAGCTGTTTTTT	CASSSSGIPNTGELFF
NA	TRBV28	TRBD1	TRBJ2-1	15	TGTGCCAGCATAAAGGGGGACAGTAGTTACAATGAGCAGTTCTTC	CASIKGDSSYNEQFF
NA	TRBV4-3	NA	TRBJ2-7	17	TGCGCCAGCAGCCAAGATTATTCGGGATCAGTCCTCTACGAGCAGTACTTC	CASSQDYSGSVLYEQYF
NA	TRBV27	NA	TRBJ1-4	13	TGTGCCAGCAGTTTACTCGGTAATGAAAAACTGTTTTTT	CASSLLGNEKLFF
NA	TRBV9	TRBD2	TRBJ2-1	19	TGTGCCAGCAGCGCAAGGACAGGGACTAGCGGATATTCCTACAATGAGCAGTTCTTC	CASSARTGTSGYSYNEQFF
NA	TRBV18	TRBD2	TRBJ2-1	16	TGTGCCAGCTCACGACTAGCGGAAAGCTCCTACAATGAGCAGTTCTTC	CASSRLAESSYNEQFF
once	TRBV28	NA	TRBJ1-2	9	TGTGCCAGCAGTTCGGGCTACACCTTC	CASSSGYTF
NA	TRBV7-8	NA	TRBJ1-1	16	TGTGCCAGCAGCCAAAGACCCACAGGGAAGAACACTGAAGCTTTCTTT	CASSQRPTGKNTEAFF
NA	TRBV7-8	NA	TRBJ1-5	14	TGTGCCAGCAGCGTTGGGGGACTCAATCAGCCCCAGCATTTT	CASSVGGLNQPQHF
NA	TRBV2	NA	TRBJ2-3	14	TGTGCCAGCAGTGCGACAGTGGGCACAGATACGCAGTATTTT	CASSATVGTDTQYF
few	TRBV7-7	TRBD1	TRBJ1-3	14	TGTGCCAGCAGCCTCGGGACAGGGAGAAACACCATATATTTT	CASSLGTGRNTIYF
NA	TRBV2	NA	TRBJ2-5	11	TGTGCCAGCAACAGGGAAGAGACCCAGTACTTC	CASNREETQYF
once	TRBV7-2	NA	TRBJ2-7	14	TGTGCCAGCAGCTTCCCGGGATCTGCATACGAGCAGTACTTC	CASSFPGSAYEQYF
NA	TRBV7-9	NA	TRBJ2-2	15	TGTGCCAGCAGCTTACTAGATCGGGACACCGGGGAGCTGTTTTTT	CASSLLDRDTGELFF
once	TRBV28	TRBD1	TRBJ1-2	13	TGTGCCAGCAGTTTGGAGGGGGCGAGTGGCTACACCTTC	CASSLEGASGYTF
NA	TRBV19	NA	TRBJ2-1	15	TGTGCCACAGTGGAGGATTTTAGCTCCTACAATGAGCAGTTCTTC	CATVEDFSSYNEQFF
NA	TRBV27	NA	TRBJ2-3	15	TGTGCCAGCAGCCAATGGCAGGGCGCCACAGATACGCAGTATTTT	CASSQWQGATDTQYF
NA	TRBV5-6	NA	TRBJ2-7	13	TGTGCCAGCAGCTTGGACCGGGCCTACGAGCAGTACTTC	CASSLDRAYEQYF
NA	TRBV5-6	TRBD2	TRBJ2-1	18	TGTGCCAGCAGCTTGGGACTAGCGGGAGTTCGGGCCTACAATGAGCAGTTCTTC	CASSLGLAGVRAYNEQFF
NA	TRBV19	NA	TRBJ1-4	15	TGTGCCAGTAGTCCTCTCACAGGGATTAATGAAAAACTGTTTTTT	CASSPLTGINEKLFF
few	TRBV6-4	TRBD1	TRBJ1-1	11	TGTGCCACAACAGGGGGAGCAGAAGCTTTCTTT	CATTGGAEAFF
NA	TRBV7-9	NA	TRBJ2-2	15	TGTGCCAGCAGCTTAGGGGGCACCATTACCGGGGAGCTGTTTTTT	CASSLGGTITGELFF
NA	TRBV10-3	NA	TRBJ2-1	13	TGTGCCATCGACGCCGACGTGCGAGGTGAGCAGTTCTTC	CAIDADVRGEQFF
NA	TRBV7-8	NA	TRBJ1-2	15	TGTGCCAGCAGCTTACGCAGCACTGGAAGTCGAGGCTACCCCTTC	CASSLRSTGSRGYPF
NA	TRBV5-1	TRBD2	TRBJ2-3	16	TGCGCCAGCAGCTTGGTTCAAGCGGGAGGTTTAGATACGCAGTATTTT	CASSLVQAGGLDTQYF
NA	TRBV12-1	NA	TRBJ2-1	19	TGTGCCAGCAGCTTTGCCGCGCCGTCGGGAGGGCCGGTATACAATGAGCAGTTCTTC	CASSFAAPSGGPVYNEQFF
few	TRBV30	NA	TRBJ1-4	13	TGTGCCTGGAGTTATGGGGGGAATGAAAAACTGTTTTTT	CAWSYGGNEKLFF
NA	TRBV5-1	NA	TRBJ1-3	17	TGCGCCAGCAGCTTGGAGGTGGGTAGGAGCTCTGGAAACACCATATATTTT	CASSLEVGRSSGNTIYF
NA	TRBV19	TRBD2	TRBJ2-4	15	TGTGCCAGTAGCGAATTAGCGGGAACCAAAAACATTCAGTACTTC	CASSELAGTKNIQYF
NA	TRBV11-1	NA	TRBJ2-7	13	TGTGCCAGCAAAACTGATTTAGCCTACGAGCAGTACTTC	CASKTDLAYEQYF
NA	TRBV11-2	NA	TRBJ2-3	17	TGTGCCAGCAGCTTAGTCGCTGGCGGGGTCTTTTTCCATACGCAGTATTTT	CASSLVAGGVFFHTQYF
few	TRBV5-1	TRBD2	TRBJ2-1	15	TGCGCCAGCAGCTTGGATGGACTAGCGGACAATGAGCAGTTCTTC	CASSLDGLADNEQFF
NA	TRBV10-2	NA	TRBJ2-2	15	TGCGCCAGCGTCGAACGGGATAAAAACACCGGGGAGCTGTTTTTT	CASVERDKNTGELFF
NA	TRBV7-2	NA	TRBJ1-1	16	TGTGCCAGCAGACATGAAACGGGACTTATTGGGGGTGAAGCTTTCTTT	CASRHETGLIGGEAFF
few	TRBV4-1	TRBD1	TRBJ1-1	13	TGCGCCAGCAGCCAAGGGGGACAGGGTGAGGCTTTCTTT	CASSQGGQGEAFF
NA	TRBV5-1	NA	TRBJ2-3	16	TGCGCCAGCAGCTTGTCCCCAGGGTTGGGAACAGATACGCAGTATTTT	CASSLSPGLGTDTQYF
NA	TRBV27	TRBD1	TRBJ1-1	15	TGTGCCAGCACTCCCGGGACAGCCTTCCTCACTGAAGCTTTCTTT	CASTPGTAFLTEAFF
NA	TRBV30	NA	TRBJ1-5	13	TGTGCCTGGAGTGTCGGTAGCAATCAGCCCCAGCATTTT	CAWSVGSNQPQHF
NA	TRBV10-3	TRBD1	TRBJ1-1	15	TGTGCCATCAGTGACCATGGGACAGTGGGGAATGAAGCTTTCTTT	CAISDHGTVGNEAFF
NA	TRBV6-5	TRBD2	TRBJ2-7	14	TGTGCCAGCACGACTAGCGGGAGCTCCTACGAGCAGTACTTC	CASTTSGSSYEQYF
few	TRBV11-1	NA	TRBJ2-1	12	TGTGCCAGCAGGGGGCTGCTCGATGAGCAGTTCTTC	CASRGLLDEQFF
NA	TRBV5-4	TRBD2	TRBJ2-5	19	TGTGCCAGCACCTTTCAGCGGGCGGGGAGGGCGACAGTACAAGAGACCCAGTACTTC	CASTFQRAGRATVQETQYF
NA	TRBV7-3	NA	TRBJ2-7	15	TGTGCCAGCAGTCTTTCGGTTGGTGGAGTCTACGAGCAGTACTTC	CASSLSVGGVYEQYF
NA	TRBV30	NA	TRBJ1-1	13	TGTGCCTACTATAGACAGGCCATATCTGAAGCTTTCTTT	CAYYRQAISEAFF
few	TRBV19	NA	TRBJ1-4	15	TGTGCCAGTAGTATTTTACACACAACTAATGAAAAACTGTTTTTT	CASSILHTTNEKLFF
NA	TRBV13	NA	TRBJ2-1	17	TGTGCCAGCAGCCCTAGTAGGGGGACTACCTACGACAATGAGCAGTTCTTC	CASSPSRGTTYDNEQFF
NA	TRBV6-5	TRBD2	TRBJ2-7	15	TGTGCCAGCAGTTCGGGACTAGCGGGAGTGTACGAGCAGTACTTC	CASSSGLAGVYEQYF